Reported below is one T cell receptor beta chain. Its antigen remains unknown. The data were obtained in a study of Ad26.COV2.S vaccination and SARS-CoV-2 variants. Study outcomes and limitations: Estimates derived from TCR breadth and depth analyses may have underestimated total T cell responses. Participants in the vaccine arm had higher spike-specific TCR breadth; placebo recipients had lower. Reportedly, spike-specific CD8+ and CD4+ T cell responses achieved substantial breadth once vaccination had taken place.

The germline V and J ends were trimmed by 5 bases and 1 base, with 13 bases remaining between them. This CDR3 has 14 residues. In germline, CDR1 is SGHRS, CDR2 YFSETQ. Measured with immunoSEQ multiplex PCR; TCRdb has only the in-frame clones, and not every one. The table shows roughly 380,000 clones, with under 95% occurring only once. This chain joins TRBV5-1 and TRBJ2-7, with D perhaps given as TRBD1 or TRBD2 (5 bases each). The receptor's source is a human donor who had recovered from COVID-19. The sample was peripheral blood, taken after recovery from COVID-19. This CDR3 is CASSLRDLSYEQYF. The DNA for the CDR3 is TGCGCCAGCAGTTTACGGGACCTATCCTACGAGCAGTACTTC.